These 3 T cell receptor beta chains came from one sample sequenced in a study of shared clonotypes between healthy human individuals. TCRdb keeps only in-frame clones here, not all; method: immunoSEQ multiplex PCR. Counted here are about 2.3 million clones, roughly 93% occurring once; the ten biggest clones make up roughly 0.36%. Sequenced: naive CD4+ T cells from PBMCs. The sample's subset: CD45RA+ positively selected. Every receptor here comes from a man in his late teens or twenties in good health. Some clones in this sample may be carry-over from other donors' samples.

The chain combines TRBV28 with TRBJ1-5, with a possible D match to TRBD1 (6 bases). The germline gives CDR1 MDHEN, CDR2 SYDVKM. The V end lost 6 bases, the J end lost 3 bases, and 24 bases lay between the germline ends. The CDR3 sequence is 18 residues long. CDR3 nucleotides: TGTGCCAGCAGCCCTAGCCACACAGGAGGGGGTAACAATCAGCCCCAGCATTTT. Its protein product is CASSPSHTGGGNNQPQHF.

The rearrangement joins TRBV23-1 to TRBJ2-7; 9 positions agree with TRBD1. TRBV23-1 is an open reading frame whose function is uncertain. V shed 11 bases and J 3 bases; nucleotides not matched to a gene: 11. CDR3 length: 14 amino acids. CDR3 sequence (DNA): TGCGCCGGCTCGACGGGGACAGGGCTCTACGAGCAGTACTTC. This codes for CAGSTGTGLYEQYF.

The V and J genes are TRBV7-9 and TRBJ2-5; 8 nucleotides line up with TRBD2. V lost 4 bases and J lost 5; bases outside the gene matches: 9. The CDR3 is made up of 15 amino acids. Germline lookup yields CDR1 SEHNR and CDR2 FQNEAQ (reference sequence). CDR3 sequence (DNA): TGTGCCAGCAGCTCGCGGACTAGCCAAGGGGAGACCCAGTACTTC. Amino acids: CASSSRTSQGETQYF.